This TCR beta chain is from a study of blood T cells in healthy people across ages. Findings of the study overall: Investigators viewed diversity estimates from one million T cells as underestimates, the study reported.

The use of a sample-barcoded 5' primer and a J-beta primer mix characterized a second PCR of roughly 6 to 11 cycles. TCRdb called the 5' RACE reads again in MiXCR, with one record for every CDR3 protein. The sample contains around 800,000 distinct CDR3 sequences, 20% to 30% of which appear only once. The CDR3 contains 13 residues. V gave up 4 bases and J gave up 5 bases, with 12 bases separating them. Germline values: CDR1 SGHRS, CDR2 YFSETQ. To note about this clonotype: What it binds is not known.

The sample also formed part of further work on T cells of mothers and their children. From that report: Material was donated by three healthy Caucasian mothers and their six children. Every microgram of extracted RNA entered cDNA synthesis, around 1.4 ug per 15 ul. Across the analysis, no persistent microchimeric T cell clones were detected.

The sample consisted of blood. The receptor's source is a boy under 18 in good health. The J gene is TRBJ2-5, the V gene TRBV5-1, with D possibly matching TRBD1 (6 bases). Here the CDR3 reads CASSVGQLETQYF. CDR3 DNA: TGCGCCAGCAGCGTGGGACAACTGGAGACCCAGTACTTC.